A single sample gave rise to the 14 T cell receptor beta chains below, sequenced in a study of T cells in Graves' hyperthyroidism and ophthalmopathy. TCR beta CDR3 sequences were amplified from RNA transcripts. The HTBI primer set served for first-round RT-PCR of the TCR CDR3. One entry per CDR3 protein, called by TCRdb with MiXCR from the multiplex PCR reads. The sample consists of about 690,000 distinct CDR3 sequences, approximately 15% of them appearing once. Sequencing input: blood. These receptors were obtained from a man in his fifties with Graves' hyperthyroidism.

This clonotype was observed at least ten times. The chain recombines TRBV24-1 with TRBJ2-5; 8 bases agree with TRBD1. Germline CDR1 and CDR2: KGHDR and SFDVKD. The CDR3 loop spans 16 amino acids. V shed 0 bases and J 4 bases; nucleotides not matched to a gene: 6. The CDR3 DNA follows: TGTGCCACCAGTGATTTGCGCGACAGGGGAGGAGAGACCCAGTACTTC. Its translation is CATSDLRDRGGETQYF.

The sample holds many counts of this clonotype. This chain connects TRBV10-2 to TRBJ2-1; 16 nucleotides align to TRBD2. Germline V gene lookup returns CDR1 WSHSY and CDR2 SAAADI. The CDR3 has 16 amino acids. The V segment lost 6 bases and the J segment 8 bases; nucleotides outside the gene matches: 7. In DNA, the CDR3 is TGCGCCAGCAGCCCCGGGACTAGCGGGAGGGGGGATGAGCAGTTCTTC. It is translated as CASSPGTSGRGDEQFF.

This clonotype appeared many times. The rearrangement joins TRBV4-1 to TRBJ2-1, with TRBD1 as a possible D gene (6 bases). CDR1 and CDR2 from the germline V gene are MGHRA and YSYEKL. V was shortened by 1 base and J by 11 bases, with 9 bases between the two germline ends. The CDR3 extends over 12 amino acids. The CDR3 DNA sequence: TGCGCCAGCAGCCAAGTCGGGGACAAGCAGTTCTTC. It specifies CASSQVGDKQFF.

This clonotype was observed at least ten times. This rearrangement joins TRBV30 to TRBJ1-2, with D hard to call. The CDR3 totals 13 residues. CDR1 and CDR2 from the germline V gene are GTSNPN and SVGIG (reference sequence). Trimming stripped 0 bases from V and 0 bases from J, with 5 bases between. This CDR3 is CAWSVEANYGYTF. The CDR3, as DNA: TGTGCCTGGAGTGTCGAAGCTAACTATGGCTACACCTTC. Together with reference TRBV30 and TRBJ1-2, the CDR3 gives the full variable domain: SQTIHQWPATLVQPVGSPLSLECTVEGTSNPNLYWYRQAAGRGLQLLFYSVGIGQISSEVPQNLSASRPQDRQFILSSKKLLLSDSGFYLCAWSVEANYGYTFGSGTRLTVV.

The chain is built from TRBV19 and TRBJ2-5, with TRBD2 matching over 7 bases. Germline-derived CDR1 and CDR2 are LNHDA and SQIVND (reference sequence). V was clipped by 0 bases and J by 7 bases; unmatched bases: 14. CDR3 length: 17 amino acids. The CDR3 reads CASSIDPPSGFKATQYF. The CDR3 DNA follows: TGTGCCAGTAGTATAGATCCCCCTAGCGGTTTCAAGGCGACCCAGTACTTC.

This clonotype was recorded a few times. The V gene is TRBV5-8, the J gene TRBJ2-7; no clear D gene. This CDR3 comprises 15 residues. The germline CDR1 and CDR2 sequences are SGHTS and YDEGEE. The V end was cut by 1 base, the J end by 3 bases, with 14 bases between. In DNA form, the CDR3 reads TGTGCCAGCAGCTTGTGGGATGGGCAATACTACGAGCAGTACTTC. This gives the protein CASSLWDGQYYEQYF.

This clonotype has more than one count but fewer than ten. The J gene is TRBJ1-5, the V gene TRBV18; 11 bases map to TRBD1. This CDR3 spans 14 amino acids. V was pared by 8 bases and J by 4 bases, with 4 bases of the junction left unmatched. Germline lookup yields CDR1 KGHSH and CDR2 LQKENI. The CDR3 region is CASADRGRNQPQHF. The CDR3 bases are TGTGCCAGCGCGGACAGGGGGCGAAATCAGCCCCAGCATTTT.

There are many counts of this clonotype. Here the CDR3 reads CASMEDSYRAEAFF. CDR3 sequence (DNA): TGTGCCAGCATGGAGGACAGTTATCGAGCTGAAGCTTTCTTT. The chain has TRBV2 and TRBJ1-1; maybe TRBD1 (6 bases). Trimming pared 7 bases from V and 6 bases from J, leaving 18 bases between. The germline CDR1 and CDR2 sequences are SNHLY and FYNNEI. The CDR3 runs to 14 residues.

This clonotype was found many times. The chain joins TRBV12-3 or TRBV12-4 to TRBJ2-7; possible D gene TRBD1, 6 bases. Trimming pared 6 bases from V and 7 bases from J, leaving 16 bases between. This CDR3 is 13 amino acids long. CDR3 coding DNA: TGTGCCAGCAGGGGGGCACTTCGAAGAGAGCAGTACTTC. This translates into CASRGALRREQYF.

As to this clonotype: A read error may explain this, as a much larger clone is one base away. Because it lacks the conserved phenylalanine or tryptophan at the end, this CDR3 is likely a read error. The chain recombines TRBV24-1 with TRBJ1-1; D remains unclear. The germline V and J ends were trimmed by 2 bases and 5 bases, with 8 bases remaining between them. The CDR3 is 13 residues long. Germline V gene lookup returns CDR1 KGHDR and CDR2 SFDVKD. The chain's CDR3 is CATSDSSRTEAFL. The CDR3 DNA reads TGTGCCACCAGTGATTCTTCAAGGACTGAAGCTTTCCTT.

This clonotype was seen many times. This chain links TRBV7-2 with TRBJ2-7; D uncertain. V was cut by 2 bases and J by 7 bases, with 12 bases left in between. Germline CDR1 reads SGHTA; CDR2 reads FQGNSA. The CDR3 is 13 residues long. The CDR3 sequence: CASSLTPPWEQYF. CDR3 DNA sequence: TGTGCCAGCAGCTTAACCCCGCCATGGGAGCAGTACTTC. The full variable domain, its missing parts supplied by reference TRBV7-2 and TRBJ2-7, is GAGVSQSPSNKVTEKGKDVELRCDPISGHTALYWYRQSLGQGLEFLIYFQGNSAPDKSGLPSDRFSAERTGGSVSTLTIQRTQQEDSAVYLCASSLTPPWEQYFGPGTRLTVT.

The CDR3 spells CSVNFGTMRGQYF. The CDR3 DNA reads as TGCAGCGTTAACTTTGGGACGATGCGCGGGCAGTACTTC. The V and J genes are TRBV29-1 and TRBJ2-7; the D call may be TRBD1 or TRBD2 (5 bases each). The CDR3 is 13 amino acids. The V end was cut by 5 bases, the J end by 9 bases, with 20 bases between. Germline V CDR1 and CDR2: SQVTM, ANQGSEA.

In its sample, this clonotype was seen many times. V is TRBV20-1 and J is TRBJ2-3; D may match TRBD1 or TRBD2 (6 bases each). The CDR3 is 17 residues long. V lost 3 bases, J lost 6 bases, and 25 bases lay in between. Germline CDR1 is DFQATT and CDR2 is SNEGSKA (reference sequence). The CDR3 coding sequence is TGCAGTGCTAGCCCGGGGAGTGGACTCTTAGGGGGGGATACGCAGTATTTT. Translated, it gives CSASPGSGLLGGDTQYF.

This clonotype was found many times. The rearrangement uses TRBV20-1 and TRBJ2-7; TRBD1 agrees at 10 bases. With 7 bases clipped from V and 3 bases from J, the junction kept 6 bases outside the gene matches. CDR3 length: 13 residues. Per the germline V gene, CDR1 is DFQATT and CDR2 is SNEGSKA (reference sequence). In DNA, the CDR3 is TGCAGTGTTACGGGACAGGGGATCTACGAGCAGTACTTC. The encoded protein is CSVTGQGIYEQYF.